This TCR beta chain stems from a study of blood T cells in healthy people across ages. Of note for this clonotype: Its antigen remains unknown.

Each sample provided at least 5 micrograms of extracted total RNA. Findings and caveats of the study: It was held that the diversity estimates obtained from one million T cells were underestimates. Because donor CMV status was unknown, expanded clonotype changes were possibly confounded. A strong correlation was seen between TCR beta diversity and naive T cell percentage.

Germline assignment: CDR1 DFQATT and CDR2 SNEGSKA (reference sequence). V gave up 0 bases and J gave up 5 bases, with 19 bases separating them. The CDR3 totals 16 residues. The authors ran a second PCR of about 7 to 12 cycles using a sample-barcoded 5' primer and a J-beta primer mix. TCRdb re-called the 5' RACE reads through MiXCR, storing one row per CDR3 protein. The sample has over 1.5 million distinct CDR3 sequences; about 50% are singletons. Sequenced material: blood. This TCR came from a woman between 40 and 55 years old in good health. This sequence joins TRBV20-1 and TRBJ2-5; tentatively, D is TRBD2 (6 bases). This chain's CDR3 is CSARDVRVGRSETQYF. The CDR3 DNA is TGCAGTGCTAGAGATGTCAGGGTAGGGAGGTCGGAGACCCAGTACTTC.